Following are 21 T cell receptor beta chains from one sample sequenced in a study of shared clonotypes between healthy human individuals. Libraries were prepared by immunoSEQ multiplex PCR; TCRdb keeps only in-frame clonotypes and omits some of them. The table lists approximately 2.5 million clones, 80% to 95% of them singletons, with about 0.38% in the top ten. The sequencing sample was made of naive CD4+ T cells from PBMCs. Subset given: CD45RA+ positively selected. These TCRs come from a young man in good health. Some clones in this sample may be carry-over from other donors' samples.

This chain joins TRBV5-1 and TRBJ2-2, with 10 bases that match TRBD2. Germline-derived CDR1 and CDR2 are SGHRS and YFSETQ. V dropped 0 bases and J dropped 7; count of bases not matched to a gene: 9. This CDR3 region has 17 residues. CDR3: CASSLDPSGSRGGELFF. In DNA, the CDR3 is TGCGCCAGCAGCTTGGATCCTAGCGGGAGTAGGGGCGGGGAGCTGTTTTTT.

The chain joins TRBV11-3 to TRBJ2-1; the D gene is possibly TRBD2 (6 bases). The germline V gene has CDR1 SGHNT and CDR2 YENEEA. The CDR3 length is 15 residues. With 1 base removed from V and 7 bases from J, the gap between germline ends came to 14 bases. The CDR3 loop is CASSLGRAGTNEQFF. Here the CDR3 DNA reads TGTGCCAGCAGCTTAGGCCGAGCGGGCACTAATGAGCAGTTCTTC.

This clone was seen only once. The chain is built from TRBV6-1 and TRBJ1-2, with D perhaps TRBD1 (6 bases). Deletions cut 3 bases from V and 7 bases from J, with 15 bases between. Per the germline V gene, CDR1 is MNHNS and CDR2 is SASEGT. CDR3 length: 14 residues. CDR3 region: CASSEPGQGGGYTF. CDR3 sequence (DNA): TGTGCCAGCAGTGAGCCGGGACAAGGAGGTGGCTACACCTTC.

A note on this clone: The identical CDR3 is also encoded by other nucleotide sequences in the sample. The CDR3 sequence: CASSSPSQYNEQFF. The CDR3 nucleotides are TGTGCCAGCAGTTCCCCTTCCCAATACAATGAGCAGTTCTTC. The chain employs TRBV28 and TRBJ2-1; D not certain. There are 14 residues in the CDR3. The ends were cut back, 4 bases at V and 4 bases at J, with 11 bases in the middle. The germline CDR1 and CDR2 sequences are MDHEN and SYDVKM.

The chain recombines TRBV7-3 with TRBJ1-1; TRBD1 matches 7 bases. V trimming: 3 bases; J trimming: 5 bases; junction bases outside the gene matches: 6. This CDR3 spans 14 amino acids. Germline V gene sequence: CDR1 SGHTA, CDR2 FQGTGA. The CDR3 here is CASSFEGGWTEAFF. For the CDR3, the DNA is TGTGCCAGCAGCTTCGAAGGGGGCTGGACTGAAGCTTTCTTT.

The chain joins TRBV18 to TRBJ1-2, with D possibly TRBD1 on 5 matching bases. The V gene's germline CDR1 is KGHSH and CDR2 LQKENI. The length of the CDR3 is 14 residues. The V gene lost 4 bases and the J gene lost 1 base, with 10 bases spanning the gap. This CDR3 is CASSQGPGNYGYTF. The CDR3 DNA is TGTGCCAGCTCACAGGGGCCGGGTAACTATGGCTACACCTTC.

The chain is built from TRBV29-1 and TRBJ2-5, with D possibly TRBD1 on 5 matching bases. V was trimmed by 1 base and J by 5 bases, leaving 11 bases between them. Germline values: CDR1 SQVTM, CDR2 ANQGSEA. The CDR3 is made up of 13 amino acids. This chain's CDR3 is CSVEGTGRETQYF. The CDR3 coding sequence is TGCAGCGTTGAAGGAACAGGTCGTGAGACCCAGTACTTC. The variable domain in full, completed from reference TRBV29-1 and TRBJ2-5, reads SAVISQKPSRDICQRGTSLTIQCQVDSQVTMMFWYRQQPGQSLTLIATANQGSEATYESGFVIDKFPISRPNLTFSTLTVSNMSPEDSSIYLCSVEGTGRETQYFGPGTRLLVL.

The CDR3: CASKAGVLCEKLFF. The CDR3 DNA reads as TGCGCCAGCAAGGCAGGGGTGCTTTGCGAAAAACTGTTTTTT. The chain is built from TRBV23-1 and TRBJ1-4; a possible D gene is TRBD1 (6 bases). TRBV23-1 is sorted into the ORF group, with uncertain function. Trimming took 7 bases from V and 8 from J, leaving 17 bases between them. The CDR3 is made up of 14 amino acids.

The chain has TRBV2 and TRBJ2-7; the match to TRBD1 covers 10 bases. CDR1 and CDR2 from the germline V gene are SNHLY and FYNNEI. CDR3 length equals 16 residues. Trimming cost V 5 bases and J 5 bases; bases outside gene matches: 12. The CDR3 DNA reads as TGTGCCAGCAGTCGAGAGAGGACAGGGGGGTTACACGAGCAGTACTTC. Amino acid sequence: CASSRERTGGLHEQYF.

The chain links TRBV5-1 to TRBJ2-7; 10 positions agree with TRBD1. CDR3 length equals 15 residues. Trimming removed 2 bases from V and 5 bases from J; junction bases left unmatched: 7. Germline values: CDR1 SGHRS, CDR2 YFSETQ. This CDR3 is CASSLITGQGNEQYF. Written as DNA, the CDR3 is TGCGCCAGCAGCTTAATCACGGGACAGGGGAACGAGCAGTACTTC.

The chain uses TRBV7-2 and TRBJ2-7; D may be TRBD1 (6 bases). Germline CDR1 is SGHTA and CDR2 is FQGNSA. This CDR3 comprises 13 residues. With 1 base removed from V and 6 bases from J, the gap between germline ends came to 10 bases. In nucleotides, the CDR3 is TGTGCCAGCAGCTTAGGTTGGGGGCGCGAGCAGTACTTC. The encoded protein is CASSLGWGREQYF.

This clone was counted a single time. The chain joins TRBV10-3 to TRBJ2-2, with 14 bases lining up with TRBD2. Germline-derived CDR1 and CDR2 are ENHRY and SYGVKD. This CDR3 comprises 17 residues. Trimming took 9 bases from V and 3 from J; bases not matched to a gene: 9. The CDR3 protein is CAIRGLAGEVYTGELFF. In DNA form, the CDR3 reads TGTGCCATTCGGGGACTAGCGGGAGAAGTGTACACCGGGGAGCTGTTTTTT.

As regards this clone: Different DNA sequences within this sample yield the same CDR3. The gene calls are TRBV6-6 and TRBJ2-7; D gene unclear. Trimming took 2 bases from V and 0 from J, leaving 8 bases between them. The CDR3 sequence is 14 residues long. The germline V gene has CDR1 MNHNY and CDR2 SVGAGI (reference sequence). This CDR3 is CASSYPGGSYEQYF. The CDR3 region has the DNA TGTGCCAGCAGTTACCCCGGCGGCTCCTACGAGCAGTACTTC.

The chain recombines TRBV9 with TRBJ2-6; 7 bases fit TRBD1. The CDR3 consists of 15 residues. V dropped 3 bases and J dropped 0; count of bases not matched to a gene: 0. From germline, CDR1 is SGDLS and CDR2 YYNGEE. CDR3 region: CASSDRGSGANVLTF. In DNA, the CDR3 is TGTGCCAGCAGCGACAGGGGCTCTGGGGCCAACGTCCTGACTTTC.

CDR3 coding DNA: TGTGCCAGCAGTTCTGGACAGGGGAGAGGCTACACCTTC. Translating it yields CASSSGQGRGYTF. The rearrangement links TRBV28 to TRBJ1-2; 9 positions agree with TRBD1. The V gene's germline CDR1 is MDHEN and CDR2 SYDVKM. This CDR3 is built from 13 residues. With 4 bases clipped from V and 8 bases from J, the junction kept 5 bases outside the gene matches.

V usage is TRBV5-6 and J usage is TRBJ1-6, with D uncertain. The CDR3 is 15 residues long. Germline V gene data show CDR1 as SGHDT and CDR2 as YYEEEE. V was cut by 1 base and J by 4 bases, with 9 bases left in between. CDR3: CASSLRGGYNSPLHF. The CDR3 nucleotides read TGTGCCAGCAGCTTGCGAGGCGGGTATAATTCACCCCTCCACTTT. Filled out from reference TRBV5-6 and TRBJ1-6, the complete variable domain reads DAGVTQSPTHLIKTRGQQVTLRCSPKSGHDTVSWYQQALGQGPQFIFQYYEEEERQRGNFPDRFSGHQFPNYSSELNVNALLLGDSALYLCASSLRGGYNSPLHFGNGTRLTVT.

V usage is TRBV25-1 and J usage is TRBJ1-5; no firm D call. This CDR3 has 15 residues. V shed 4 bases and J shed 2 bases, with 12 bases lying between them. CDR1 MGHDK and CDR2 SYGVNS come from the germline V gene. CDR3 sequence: CASSGGGVGNQPQHF. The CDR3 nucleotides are TGTGCCAGCAGTGGGGGAGGAGTAGGCAATCAGCCCCAGCATTTT. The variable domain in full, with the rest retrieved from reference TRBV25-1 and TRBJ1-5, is EADIYQTPRYLVIGTGKKITLECSQTMGHDKMYWYQQDPGMELHLIHYSYGVNSTEKGDLSSESTVSRIRTEHFPLTLESARPSHTSQYLCASSGGGVGNQPQHFGDGTRLSIL.

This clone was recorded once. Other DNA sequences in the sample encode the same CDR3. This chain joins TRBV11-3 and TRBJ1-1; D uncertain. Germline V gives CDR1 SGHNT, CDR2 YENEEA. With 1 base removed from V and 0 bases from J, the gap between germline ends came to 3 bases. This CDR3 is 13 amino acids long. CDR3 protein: CASSLGLNTEAFF. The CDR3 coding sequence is TGTGCCAGCAGCTTAGGGCTGAACACTGAAGCTTTCTTT. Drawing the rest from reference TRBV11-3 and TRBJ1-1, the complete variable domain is EAGVVQSPRYKIIEKKQPVAFWCNPISGHNTLYWYLQNLGQGPELLIRYENEEAVDDSQLPKDRFSAERLKGVDSTLKIQPAELGDSAVYLCASSLGLNTEAFFGQGTRLTVV.

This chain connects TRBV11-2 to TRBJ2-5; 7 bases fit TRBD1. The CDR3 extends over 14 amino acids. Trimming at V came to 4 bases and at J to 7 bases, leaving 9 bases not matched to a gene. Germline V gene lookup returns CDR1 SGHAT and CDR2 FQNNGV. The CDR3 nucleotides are TGTGCCAGCAGCTCCCTCGACAGGGCTGGGACCCAGTACTTC. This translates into CASSSLDRAGTQYF.

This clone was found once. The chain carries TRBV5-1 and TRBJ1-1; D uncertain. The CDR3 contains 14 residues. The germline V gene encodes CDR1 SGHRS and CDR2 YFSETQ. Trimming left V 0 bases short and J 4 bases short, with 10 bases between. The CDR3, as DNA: TGCGCCAGCAGCTTGGGGGTCGGGATCACTGAAGCTTTCTTT. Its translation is CASSLGVGITEAFF.

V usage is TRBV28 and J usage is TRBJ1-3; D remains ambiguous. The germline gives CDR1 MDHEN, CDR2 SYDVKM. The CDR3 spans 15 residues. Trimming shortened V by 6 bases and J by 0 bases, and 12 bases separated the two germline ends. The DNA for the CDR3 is TGTGCCAGCAGCCGTAAGATAACCTCTGGAAACACCATATATTTT. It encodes CASSRKITSGNTIYF.